This T cell receptor beta chain was sequenced in a study of CD8 T cells in Susac syndrome. Between the trimmed V and J ends, which lost 5 bases and 12 bases, there was a span of 20 bases. Germline-derived CDR1 and CDR2 are SGHAT and FQNNGV. The CDR3 has 13 residues. This clonotype appeared once. An input of roughly 0.45 to 1 ug of RNA was subjected to reverse transcription using random hexamers. In TCRdb, the immunoSEQ multiplex PCR reads were re-called with MiXCR into one record per CDR3 protein. The table records 200,000 to 250,000 distinct CDR3 sequences, 95% of them present only once. Treatment-naive patients with stable or active relapsing-remitting disease were the multiple sclerosis controls.

Sequencing input: CD4+ T cells from PBMCs. This TCR was recovered from a human donor with multiple sclerosis. The chain carries TRBV11-2 and TRBJ2-7; the D gene is possibly TRBD1 (6 bases). CDR3 residues: CASSTNRVNEPYF. The DNA for the CDR3 is TGTGCCAGCAGCACCAACAGGGTGAACGAACCGTACTTC.